This entry lists 16 T cell receptor beta chains sequenced from one sample in a study of blood T cell repertoires in COVID-19. Here immunoSEQ multiplex PCR was the method, and the copy in TCRdb shows in-frame clones only, minus some. This sample has about 59,000 clones, with around four fifths found just once. Sequencing was performed on peripheral blood. The source of these receptors is a woman aged 65 to 85 with acute or convalescent COVID-19.

This clone came up many times. The V call is TRBV7-9, the J call TRBJ2-1, with D perhaps matching TRBD1 (9 bases). Germline lookup yields CDR1 SEHNR and CDR2 FQNEAQ (reference sequence). V gave up 8 bases and J gave up 4 bases, with 21 bases separating them. This CDR3 spans 16 amino acids. The CDR3 DNA reads as TGTGCCAGCTTAGGGACAGGGACTAGGAAATACAATGAGCAGTTCTTC. It encodes CASLGTGTRKYNEQFF.

The chain uses TRBV5-1 and TRBJ2-2; 8 bases fit TRBD2. V shed 6 bases and J 3 bases; nucleotides not matched to a gene: 13. Germline V gene sequence: CDR1 SGHRS, CDR2 YFSETQ. CDR3 length equals 17 residues. CDR3: CASTSAGGPWDTGELFF. The CDR3 coding sequence is TGCGCCAGCACCAGCGCGGGGGGACCATGGGACACCGGGGAGCTGTTTTTT.

This clone has only a few counts. V gene TRBV28 combines with J gene TRBJ1-1, with D uncertain. The CDR3 sequence is 11 residues long. In germline, CDR1 is MDHEN, CDR2 SYDVKM. The V gene lost 3 bases and the J gene lost 6 bases, with 5 bases spanning the gap. CDR3 nucleotides: TGTGCCAGCAGTTTCCTAGCTGAAGCTTTCTTT. It codes for CASSFLAEAFF.

V usage is TRBV10-3 and J usage is TRBJ2-7; 8 nucleotides line up with TRBD1. The CDR3 runs to 13 residues. The germline gives CDR1 ENHRY, CDR2 SYGVKD. Trimming removed 6 bases from V and 2 bases from J; junction bases left unmatched: 3. In DNA form, the CDR3 reads TGTGCCATCAGGGACAGGGCCCCCTACGAGCAGTACTTC. Its protein is CAIRDRAPYEQYF.

This clone was seen more than once but under ten times. J is TRBJ1-1 and V is TRBV18, with D hard to call. The CDR3 is 14 residues long. Germline CDR1 reads KGHSH; CDR2 reads LQKENI. Between the trimmed V and J ends, which lost 4 bases and 1 base, there was a span of 10 bases. The CDR3 is CASSRAQSNTEAFF. As DNA, the CDR3 is TGTGCCAGCTCACGGGCACAGTCGAACACTGAAGCTTTCTTT.

The chain uses TRBV6-6 and TRBJ1-1; TRBD1 matches at 9 bases. CDR1 is MNHNY and CDR2 is SVGAGI in the germline V gene (reference sequence). The CDR3 length is 14 residues. Trimming removed 6 bases from V and 0 bases from J; junction bases left unmatched: 2. This CDR3 is CASRGTGMNTEAFF. CDR3 coding DNA: TGTGCCAGCAGGGGGACAGGGATGAACACTGAAGCTTTCTTT.

In its sample, this clone was seen once. The rearrangement links TRBV30 to TRBJ1-2; no reliable D call. The CDR3 is made up of 13 amino acids. The V gene's germline CDR1 is GTSNPN and CDR2 SVGIG (reference sequence). Trimming pared 2 bases from V and 6 bases from J, leaving 13 bases between. The CDR3 region has the DNA TGTGCCTGGAGTCAGATCACCCGGGATGGCTACACCTTC. Protein: CAWSQITRDGYTF.

The rearrangement uses TRBV2 and TRBJ1-2; D is possibly TRBD1 (6 bases). With 6 bases removed from V and 4 bases from J, the gap between germline ends came to 15 bases. This CDR3 has 14 residues. CDR1 and CDR2 (germline): SNHLY, FYNNEI. The CDR3 DNA follows: TGTGCCAGCAGCTCCTTACAGGGTTCCTATGGCTACACCTTC. It translates to CASSSLQGSYGYTF. The full variable domain, completed using reference TRBV2 and TRBJ1-2, is EPEVTQTPSHQVTQMGQEVILRCVPISNHLYFYWYRQILGQKVEFLVSFYNNEISEKSEIFDDQFSVERPDGSNFTLKIRSTKLEDSAMYFCASSSLQGSYGYTFGSGTRLTVV.

The chain employs TRBV18 and TRBJ1-1; a possible D gene is TRBD1 (5 bases). V lost 1 base and J lost 1, with 10 bases in between. The CDR3 is made up of 15 amino acids. Germline CDR1 is KGHSH and CDR2 is LQKENI. The CDR3 nucleotides are TGTGCCAGCTCACCACTGCCCGACAGGAACACTGAAGCTTTCTTT. Translation: CASSPLPDRNTEAFF.

The chain couples TRBV9 to TRBJ2-1; the D gene is possibly TRBD2 (6 bases). V shed 3 bases and J shed 10 bases, with 14 bases lying between them. CDR3 size: 13 residues. Germline values: CDR1 SGDLS, CDR2 YYNGEE. CDR3: CASSGPPGGEQFF. The CDR3 DNA follows: TGTGCCAGCAGCGGACCCCCCGGAGGGGAGCAGTTCTTC.

This rearrangement joins TRBV3-1 (or the pseudogene TRBV3-2) to TRBJ2-7; 7 bases are a match to TRBD2. Losses at the gene ends were 0 bases for V and 3 bases for J; bases not matched to a gene: 5. The CDR3 is 15 amino acids. Germline V gene lookup returns CDR1 LGHDT and CDR2 YNNKEL (reference sequence). CDR3 protein: CASSQEDGDYYEQYV. In nucleotides, the CDR3 is TGTGCCAGCAGCCAAGAGGACGGGGACTACTACGAGCAGTACGTC.

This clone appeared once. This sequence joins TRBV9 and TRBJ2-2; 10 bases are shared with TRBD2. The CDR3 is 18 residues long. V trimming: 4 bases; J trimming: 4 bases; junction bases outside the gene matches: 13. Germline V CDR1 and CDR2: SGDLS, YYNGEE. The CDR3: CASSPRLGAGGRTGELFF. The CDR3 DNA reads as TGTGCCAGCAGCCCACGCCTTGGAGCGGGGGGGCGCACCGGGGAGCTGTTTTTT.

The genes are TRBV4-2 and TRBJ2-7; 9 bases match TRBD2. CDR1 is LGHNA, CDR2 YNFKEQ, per germline. This CDR3 comprises 15 residues. V trimming: 4 bases; J trimming: 2 bases; junction bases outside the gene matches: 6. For the CDR3, the DNA is TGTGCCAGCAGCCCGGCGGGGGGGACAACCTACGAGCAGTACTTC. This sequence encodes CASSPAGGTTYEQYF.

V is TRBV13 and J is TRBJ1-1; 10 bases are shared with TRBD1. V was clipped by 2 bases and J by 1 base; unmatched bases: 7. The CDR3 consists of 17 residues. Germline V gene data show CDR1 as PRHDT and CDR2 as FYEKMQ (reference sequence). The CDR3 sequence is CASSLFRTGGSNTEAFF. Here the CDR3 DNA reads TGTGCCAGCAGCTTATTCCGGACAGGGGGTTCGAACACTGAAGCTTTCTTT. Full variable domain (outside the CDR3, taken from reference TRBV13 and TRBJ1-1): AAGVIQSPRHLIKEKRETATLKCYPIPRHDTVYWYQQGPGQDPQFLISFYEKMQSDKGSIPDRFSAQQFSDYHSELNMSSLELGDSALYFCASSLFRTGGSNTEAFFGQGTRLTVV.

This clone has only a few counts. The chain joins TRBV5-6 to TRBJ1-2; D might be TRBD1 (5 bases). The germline V and J ends were trimmed by 1 base and 6 bases, with 13 bases remaining between them. The CDR3 totals 14 residues. The germline V gene has CDR1 SGHDT and CDR2 YYEEEE. The CDR3 nucleotides are TGTGCCAGCAGCTTGTTATCAGGGTTCAATGGCTACACCTTC. Translation: CASSLLSGFNGYTF.

This clone was seen many times. The chain links TRBV5-4 to TRBJ2-1, with 10 bases fitting TRBD2. This CDR3 has 16 residues. Germline assignment: CDR1 SGHNT and CDR2 YYREEE (reference sequence). V gave up 4 bases and J gave up 0 bases; unmatched junction bases: 4. DNA for the CDR3: TGTGCCAGCAGCCTAAGCGGGGGGGCCTCCTACAATGAGCAGTTCTTC. Translation: CASSLSGGASYNEQFF.